One and the same sample provided the 15 T cell receptor beta chains below, sequenced in a study of beta chain features in type 1 diabetes. TCRB transcripts that were expressed got sequenced, as all of the isolated RNA had been reverse transcribed. Produced via immunoSEQ multiplex PCR; TCRdb's table is partial and in-frame only. Altogether some 700,000 clones are present, roughly an eighth being singletons, with the ten largest covering less than 0.025%. Antigen specificity for these receptors is unknown. Study-level results: A moderate, significant TCRB CDR3 shortening appeared in type 1 diabetes across four CD4+ subsets.

The sample taken for sequencing was naive CD4+ T cells from blood. Every receptor here comes from a man younger than 30 with type 1 diabetes.

There are a few counts of this clone. The chain recombines TRBV30 with TRBJ2-3; D may be TRBD1 or TRBD2 (5 bases each). Trimming cost V 2 bases and J 7 bases, with 10 bases left between them. The germline V gene has CDR1 GTSNPN and CDR2 SVGIG (reference sequence). The length of the CDR3 is 12 residues. The CDR3, as DNA: TGTGCCTGGAGTCCCGGGGCAAATACGCAGTATTTT. Its translation is CAWSPGANTQYF.

The chain combines TRBV27 with TRBJ2-1, with D tentatively TRBD1 (6 bases). This CDR3 region has 14 residues. Germline values: CDR1 MNHEY, CDR2 SMNVEV (reference sequence). Trimming left V 1 base short and J 7 bases short, with 11 bases between. Here the CDR3 DNA reads TGTGCCAGCAGTTTATATGCAGGGGAGAATGAGCAGTTCTTC. Translating it yields CASSLYAGENEQFF.

This clone was seen only a few times. As DNA, the CDR3 is TGTGCCAGCAGGACAGGGGCCAGAGAAGCTTTCTTT. This gives the protein CASRTGAREAFF. The rearrangement links TRBV6-5 to TRBJ1-1; 8 bases map to TRBD1. This CDR3 has 12 amino acids. The ends lost 6 bases at V and 8 bases at J; junction bases unmatched: 5. Germline loops: CDR1 MNHEY, CDR2 SVGAGI.

This clone was observed a few times. Here the CDR3 DNA reads TGTGCCAGCTCACCCGGACAGGAGGGAAACACCATATATTTT. Translated: CASSPGQEGNTIYF. This chain links TRBV18 with TRBJ1-3, with 7 bases matching TRBD1. Germline V gene sequence: CDR1 KGHSH, CDR2 LQKENI. Trimming at V came to 3 bases and at J to 4 bases, leaving 3 bases not matched to a gene. The CDR3 is 14 residues long.

This clone was detected a few times. This chain uses TRBV29-1 with TRBJ2-2; TRBD2 matches 7 bases. Germline CDR1 SQVTM, CDR2 ANQGSEA. V gave up 4 bases and J gave up 2 bases; unmatched junction bases: 4. This CDR3 is 14 amino acids long. The CDR3 reads CSVAQRGNTGELFF. Here the CDR3 DNA reads TGCAGCGTTGCCCAGCGGGGTAACACCGGGGAGCTGTTTTTT.

The rearrangement joins TRBV19 to TRBJ2-2; maybe TRBD2 (6 bases). Trimming pared 7 bases from V and 2 bases from J, leaving 20 bases between. CDR3 size: 17 residues. From germline, CDR1 is LNHDA and CDR2 SQIVND (reference sequence). The CDR3 DNA reads as TGTGCCAGTACACTAATTTCCGGGACTGCCAACACCGGGGAGCTGTTTTTT. Translation: CASTLISGTANTGELFF.

This clone was detected a few times. The rearrangement links TRBV10-3 to TRBJ2-7; 9 bases agree with TRBD1. This CDR3 spans 13 amino acids. Germline values: CDR1 ENHRY, CDR2 SYGVKD. Germline trimming cut 10 bases from V and 3 bases from J; bases unmatched to any gene: 7. CDR3 sequence reads: CANLQGAGYEQYF. DNA for the CDR3: TGTGCCAACTTACAGGGGGCAGGCTACGAGCAGTACTTC.

This clone was recorded a few times. DNA for the CDR3: TGCGCCAGCAGCTTGTTACAGGGAAACAACAATGAGCAGTTCTTC. It specifies CASSLLQGNNNEQFF. The V gene is TRBV5-1, the J gene TRBJ2-1; perhaps TRBD1 as D (6 bases). Trimming stripped 1 base from V and 5 bases from J, with 13 bases between. The length of the CDR3 is 15 residues. Per germline, CDR1 SGHRS and CDR2 YFSETQ.

This clone was counted only a few times. The sample holds other DNA sequences that translate to the same CDR3. The chain employs TRBV5-1 and TRBJ1-2, with D possibly matching TRBD1 (5 bases). The CDR3 consists of 13 residues. V was shortened by 0 bases and J by 6 bases, with 9 bases between the two germline ends. Germline-derived CDR1 and CDR2 are SGHRS and YFSETQ. CDR3 nucleotides: TGCGCCAGCAGCTTGGGAGGGACCGATGGCTACACCTTC. This sequence encodes CASSLGGTDGYTF.

V and J are TRBV29-1 and TRBJ1-6; 7 nucleotides line up with TRBD1. The CDR3 covers 16 residues. J lost 3 bases, V lost 3 bases, and 8 bases had no gene match. Germline V gives CDR1 SQVTM, CDR2 ANQGSEA. For the CDR3, the DNA is TGCAGCGTTGATGATACCGGGACAGACTATAATTCACCCCTCCACTTT. It translates to CSVDDTGTDYNSPLHF.

CDR3 nucleotide sequence: TGTGCCAGCAGTTCAGCGGGTATTGAAGAGACCCAGTACTTC. Translation: CASSSAGIEETQYF. The chain is built from TRBV6-5 and TRBJ2-5, with D possibly being TRBD2 (6 bases). The CDR3 spans 14 residues. CDR1 MNHEY and CDR2 SVGAGI come from the germline V gene. V was cut by 4 bases and J by 3 bases, with 12 bases left in between.

This clone was seen only a few times. Other nucleotide sequences from this sample produce the same CDR3. The J gene is TRBJ1-5, the V gene TRBV30; D might be TRBD1 (5 bases). The germline V gene has CDR1 GTSNPN and CDR2 SVGIG (reference sequence). The V end was cut by 2 bases, the J end by 4 bases, with 9 bases between. This CDR3 has 13 residues. The CDR3 here is CAWSLGGNQPQHF. CDR3 in DNA: TGTGCCTGGAGTTTGGGGGGAAATCAGCCCCAGCATTTT.

The chain recombines TRBV2 with TRBJ1-1; possibly TRBD1 for D (6 bases). The CDR3 runs to 13 residues. Germline lookup yields CDR1 SNHLY and CDR2 FYNNEI. Trimming stripped 4 bases from V and 4 bases from J, with 10 bases between. The CDR3 loop is CASSVGGRTEAFF. For the CDR3, the DNA is TGTGCCAGCAGTGTTGGGGGGCGCACTGAAGCTTTCTTT.

The chain couples TRBV4-1 to TRBJ2-7, with D possibly matching TRBD2 (5 bases). V lost 0 bases to trimming and J lost 6 bases, with 12 bases between them. The germline V gene encodes CDR1 MGHRA and CDR2 YSYEKL. The CDR3 runs to 14 residues. In DNA, the CDR3 is TGCGCCAGCAGCCAAGATGGTTCAGGACTCGAGCAGTACTTC. Its protein product is CASSQDGSGLEQYF.

The sample holds a few counts of this clone. This chain links TRBV10-2 with TRBJ2-1; D unclear. The V end was cut by 8 bases, the J end by 2 bases, with 7 bases between. The germline V gene has CDR1 WSHSY and CDR2 SAAADI. This CDR3 comprises 12 residues. Here the CDR3 reads CASGVTYNEQFF. The DNA of the CDR3 is TGCGCCAGCGGGGTTACCTACAATGAGCAGTTCTTC.